This T cell receptor (beta chain) derives from a study of blood T cell repertoires in COVID-19. The ends were cut back, 3 bases at V and 7 bases at J, with 10 bases in the middle. Germline loops: CDR1 LNHDA, CDR2 SQIVND (reference sequence). The CDR3 is 13 residues long. Original analysis: By means of reference gene primer amplification, nucleated cell counts were estimated. Only in-frame clones appear in the TCRdb table, and some are missing; sequencing was by immunoSEQ multiplex PCR. V and J calls plus clone size are reproduced from that table; the DNA served to infer D and trimming. The sample has some 44,000 clones; roughly 80% are singletons.

The sequencing sample was made of peripheral blood. V gene TRBV19 combines with J gene TRBJ1-5; D is ambiguous. The TCR comes from a woman aged 55 to 70 with acute or convalescent COVID-19. The CDR3 nucleotides read TGTGCCAGTAGTATTGGGGAGTACCAGCCCCAGCATTTT. Translating gives CASSIGEYQPQHF.